A selection of T cell receptor beta chains follows, all from one sample in a study of radiotherapy plus CTLA-4 blockade in lung cancer. Repertoires were generated with immunoSEQ multiplex PCR, while TCRdb's copy carries only in-frame clones and drops some. Among 90,000 to 100,000 clones, approximately 75% were seen once, and the ten largest hold 2.5% to 3.5%. The source material was peripheral blood, sampled from a patient treated with radiotherapy plus ipilimumab. All receptors come from a human donor with non-small cell lung cancer who had a partial response to radiotherapy plus ipilimumab. Some clones in this sample may be carry-over from other donors' samples. Both conserved end residues are part of each CDR3. A D gene is named only where the DNA matches it firmly.

j_call: TRBJ1-3
v_call: TRBV5-6
d_call: -
cdr3_aa: CASSKFNLRVSGNTIYF

j_call: TRBJ2-7
v_call: TRBV5-1
d_call: -
cdr3_aa: CASSLAVSYEQYF

j_call: TRBJ1-1
v_call: TRBV11-2
d_call: TRBD1
cdr3_aa: CASSLVGQMNTEAFF

j_call: TRBJ1-4
v_call: TRBV9
d_call: -
cdr3_aa: CASSTQTGEKLFF

j_call: TRBJ2-5
v_call: TRBV9
d_call: -
cdr3_aa: CASSGTGGRETQYF

j_call: TRBJ2-5
v_call: TRBV5-1
d_call: TRBD2
cdr3_aa: CASSPLAGEKTQYF

j_call: TRBJ1-2
v_call: TRBV9
d_call: -
cdr3_aa: CASSVGSGIYGYTF

j_call: TRBJ1-6
v_call: TRBV7-2
d_call: -
cdr3_aa: CASSFPMSRGNSPLHF

j_call: TRBJ2-5
v_call: TRBV7-9
d_call: TRBD2
cdr3_aa: CASSSPRSGGKETQYF

j_call: TRBJ1-1
v_call: TRBV28
d_call: -
cdr3_aa: CASSRVNTEAFF

j_call: TRBJ1-2
v_call: TRBV19
d_call: -
cdr3_aa: CASSSQPTGYTF

j_call: -
v_call: TRBV7-2
d_call: -
cdr3_aa: CASSLSYEQYF

j_call: TRBJ1-5
v_call: TRBV7-2
d_call: -
cdr3_aa: CASSTGGGNQPQHF

j_call: TRBJ2-3
v_call: TRBV12-5
d_call: -
cdr3_aa: CASGLVTDSSWADTQYF

j_call: TRBJ1-5
v_call: TRBV19
d_call: TRBD1
cdr3_aa: CASADRPNQPQHF

j_call: TRBJ1-1
v_call: TRBV18
d_call: TRBD1
cdr3_aa: CASSPDRLNTEAFF

j_call: TRBJ2-1
v_call: TRBV5-1
d_call: -
cdr3_aa: CASSLGGLSSYNEQFF

j_call: TRBJ2-3
v_call: TRBV9
d_call: TRBD2
cdr3_aa: CASSAPLAEGTDTQYF

j_call: TRBJ1-2
v_call: TRBV19
d_call: TRBD1
cdr3_aa: CASSPSQRTGERGYTF

j_call: TRBJ2-7
v_call: TRBV28
d_call: TRBD2
cdr3_aa: CASSRLTGLAGEQYF

j_call: TRBJ1-1
v_call: TRBV4-2
d_call: -
cdr3_aa: CASSFSGGNTEAFF

j_call: TRBJ2-2
v_call: TRBV11-2
d_call: -
cdr3_aa: CASSLALNTGELFF

j_call: TRBJ2-3
v_call: TRBV2
d_call: -
cdr3_aa: CASARVGPTDTQYF

j_call: TRBJ2-5
v_call: TRBV10-1
d_call: TRBD2
cdr3_aa: CASSAGGRETQYF

j_call: TRBJ2-2
v_call: TRBV28
d_call: TRBD2
cdr3_aa: CASSLGTSGTGELFF

j_call: TRBJ2-7
v_call: TRBV7-8
d_call: TRBD1
cdr3_aa: CASSLNLNRGLNPYEQYF

j_call: TRBJ1-2
v_call: TRBV20-1
d_call: -
cdr3_aa: CSARVNPYYTF

j_call: TRBJ1-2
v_call: TRBV29-1
d_call: TRBD1
cdr3_aa: CSVGTVGGYTF

j_call: TRBJ1-1
v_call: TRBV29-1
d_call: -
cdr3_aa: CSVEMGARTEAFF

j_call: TRBJ2-5
v_call: TRBV5-4
d_call: TRBD2
cdr3_aa: CASSHKGTSGPGGKETQYF

j_call: TRBJ2-7
v_call: TRBV28
d_call: -
cdr3_aa: CASSFLRPSPREQYF

j_call: TRBJ2-7
v_call: TRBV6-1
d_call: -
cdr3_aa: CASNHPGRLYEQYF

j_call: TRBJ1-1
v_call: TRBV4-1
d_call: -
cdr3_aa: CASSHPGAYSNTEAFF

j_call: TRBJ2-7
v_call: TRBV7-9
d_call: -
cdr3_aa: CASSLAVSYEQYF

j_call: TRBJ2-1
v_call: TRBV2
d_call: TRBD2
cdr3_aa: CASSLAGGASGEQFF

j_call: TRBJ1-1
v_call: TRBV9
d_call: -
cdr3_aa: CASRPVGRATEAFF

j_call: TRBJ2-7
v_call: TRBV15
d_call: -
cdr3_aa: CATSRDSRTASYEQYF

j_call: TRBJ1-1
v_call: TRBV6-1
d_call: TRBD1
cdr3_aa: CASSEVPGGVTEAFF

j_call: TRBJ2-1
v_call: TRBV11-3
d_call: TRBD2
cdr3_aa: CASSLGASGGNEQFF

j_call: TRBJ2-1
v_call: TRBV19
d_call: -
cdr3_aa: CASSGLLATRNNEQFF

j_call: TRBJ1-1
v_call: TRBV6-4
d_call: -
cdr3_aa: CASSDSVGHGAEAFF

j_call: TRBJ2-1
v_call: TRBV7-8
d_call: TRBD2
cdr3_aa: CASSQSNAGGVNEQFF

j_call: TRBJ2-5
v_call: TRBV19
d_call: TRBD2
cdr3_aa: CASSIGGAGGETQYF

j_call: TRBJ1-4
v_call: TRBV28
d_call: -
cdr3_aa: CASSPFLRGNEKLFF

j_call: TRBJ2-1
v_call: TRBV19
d_call: TRBD2
cdr3_aa: CASSIVASGGASEQFF

j_call: TRBJ2-7
v_call: TRBV15
d_call: TRBD1
cdr3_aa: CATSREGTGGEQYF

j_call: TRBJ1-1
v_call: TRBV18
d_call: TRBD1
cdr3_aa: CASSRTGVGTEAFF

j_call: TRBJ2-7
v_call: TRBV6-6
d_call: -
cdr3_aa: CASGSGFEQYF

j_call: TRBJ1-4
v_call: TRBV4-3
d_call: TRBD1
cdr3_aa: CASSQGDRGGEKLFF

j_call: TRBJ1-2
v_call: TRBV16
d_call: TRBD1
cdr3_aa: CASSRQQGDYGYTF

j_call: TRBJ2-5
v_call: TRBV19
d_call: -
cdr3_aa: CASRPLSQETQYF

j_call: TRBJ1-3
v_call: TRBV6-1
d_call: -
cdr3_aa: CASSLLRATGNTIYF

j_call: TRBJ2-1
v_call: TRBV6-5
d_call: TRBD2
cdr3_aa: CASRPLAGPYNEQFF